These 21 T cell receptor beta chains were all obtained from the same sample, sequenced in a study of blood T cell repertoires in COVID-19. Generated by immunoSEQ multiplex PCR, the TCRdb table keeps only in-frame clones and is missing some. Of over 200,000 clones detected, about 86% appear once; the ten largest clones hold roughly 3.3%. Specimen: PBMCs or T cells enriched from blood (not recorded which). The origin of the receptors is a woman aged 45 to 65 in a cohort exposed to, infected with or recovered from COVID-19 (not recorded which).

This clone was found once. The chain combines TRBV4-2 with TRBJ1-4; no firm D call. V shed 0 bases and J shed 7 bases, with 15 bases lying between them. The V gene's germline CDR1 is LGHNA and CDR2 YNFKEQ. The CDR3 is 16 residues long. The CDR3 DNA reads as TGTGCCAGCAGCCAAGATGCCGCGGGCTCGGGTGAAAAACTGTTTTTT. It encodes CASSQDAAGSGEKLFF.

The gene calls are TRBV20-1 and TRBJ2-1; no definite D call. Trimming stripped 3 bases from V and 0 bases from J, with 6 bases between. Germline CDR1 reads DFQATT; CDR2 reads SNEGSKA (reference sequence). CDR3 length equals 13 residues. CDR3 region: CSASPDSYNEQFF. CDR3 sequence (DNA): TGCAGTGCTAGTCCAGACTCCTACAATGAGCAGTTCTTC.

The chain links TRBV4-3 to TRBJ1-2; 8 bases align to TRBD1. The CDR3 contains 15 residues. The V gene's germline CDR1 is LGHNA and CDR2 YSLEER. Trimming cost V 4 bases and J 5 bases; bases outside gene matches: 9. CDR3 DNA sequence: TGCGCCAGCAGCCTTGGACAGGGTTTTTATTATGGCTACACCTTC. This encodes CASSLGQGFYYGYTF.

The chain employs TRBV5-6 and TRBJ1-6, with D maybe TRBD1 (5 bases). The CDR3 is 18 amino acids. The germline V gene encodes CDR1 SGHDT and CDR2 YYEEEE. The V end was cut by 0 bases, the J end by 2 bases, with 15 bases between. CDR3 sequence (DNA): TGTGCCAGCAGCTTGGTGTCTCTCTGGGGCGCCTATAATTCACCCCTCCACTTT. Its translation: CASSLVSLWGAYNSPLHF.

CDR3 in amino acids: CASSPRGQGGLRGGETQYF. The CDR3 DNA sequence: TGCGCCAGCAGCCCCCGTGGACAGGGCGGCTTGAGAGGTGGGGAGACCCAGTACTTC. The rearrangement uses TRBV4-1 and TRBJ2-5; 8 positions match TRBD1. J lost 5 bases, V lost 4 bases, and 21 bases had no gene match. The CDR3 runs 19 residues. Germline assignment: CDR1 MGHRA and CDR2 YSYEKL.

The CDR3: CASTGTGRLGGYTF. DNA for the CDR3: TGTGCCAGTACCGGGACAGGTCGTTTGGGTGGCTACACCTTC. The chain couples TRBV11-2 to TRBJ1-2, with 8 nucleotides matching TRBD1. CDR1 SGHAT and CDR2 FQNNGV come from the germline V gene. The CDR3 consists of 14 residues. With V trimmed by 9 bases and J by 7 bases, 13 bases remained unmatched. The entire variable domain, with the rest obtained from reference TRBV11-2 and TRBJ1-2, is as follows: EAGVAQSPRYKIIEKRQSVAFWCNPISGHATLYWYQQILGQGPKLLIQFQNNGVVDDSQLPKDRFSAERLKGVDSTLKIQPAKLEDSAVYLCASTGTGRLGGYTFGSGTRLTVV.

The chain joins TRBV27 to TRBJ1-2, with TRBD1 matching 7 bases. There are 13 residues in the CDR3. The germline CDR1 and CDR2 sequences are MNHEY and SMNVEV (reference sequence). V gave up 5 bases and J gave up 2 bases; unmatched junction bases: 2. The CDR3 DNA is TGTGCCAGCAGTAGGGACAGAAACTATGGCTACACCTTC. It specifies CASSRDRNYGYTF.

The genes are TRBV4-1 and TRBJ2-1; 12 nucleotides line up with TRBD2. Germline CDR1 and CDR2: MGHRA and YSYEKL. The ends lost 0 bases at V and 7 bases at J; junction bases unmatched: 7. This CDR3 is 17 amino acids long. CDR3 bases: TGCGCCAGCAGCCAAGATAAGCTAGCGGGGGGGGAAAATGAGCAGTTCTTC. It codes for CASSQDKLAGGENEQFF.

The chain links TRBV21-1 to TRBJ2-5; no DNA check was done on the table's D call, TRBD2. TRBV21-1 is a documented pseudogene. This CDR3 comprises 13 residues. The CDR3 bases are TGTGCCGGGTGGACTAGCGGGGACCGGACCCAGTACTTC. Translating gives CAGWTSGDRTQYF.

The chain carries TRBV7-8 and TRBJ1-1; 9 bases are shared with TRBD1. Losses at the gene ends were 4 bases for V and 7 bases for J; bases not matched to a gene: 19. Germline V gene data show CDR1 as SGHVS and CDR2 as FQNEAQ. CDR3 size: 18 residues. CDR3 residues: CASSSGPGQGRYGDEAFF. CDR3 DNA: TGTGCCAGCAGCTCGGGACCGGGACAGGGCCGCTATGGAGATGAAGCTTTCTTT. The entire variable domain, with the rest obtained from reference TRBV7-8 and TRBJ1-1, is as follows: GAGVSQSPRYKVAKRGQDVALRCDPISGHVSLFWYQQALGQGPEFLTYFQNEAQLDKSGLPSDRFFAERPEGSVSTLKIQRTQQEDSAVYLCASSSGPGQGRYGDEAFFGQGTRLTVV.

The chain couples TRBV30 to TRBJ2-4, with D possibly matching TRBD1 (6 bases). The ends were cut back, 6 bases at V and 2 bases at J, with 14 bases in the middle. The germline V gene encodes CDR1 GTSNPN and CDR2 SVGIG (reference sequence). CDR3 length equals 14 residues. CDR3 sequence reads: CACRRGGTKNIQYF. Written as DNA, the CDR3 is TGTGCCTGCCGCCGAGGGGGAACCAAAAACATTCAGTACTTC.

This clone was observed a single time. The CDR3 DNA reads TGCGCCAGCAGCCAAGATCAGGGGGGCCCAGGCTACACCTTC. It codes for CASSQDQGGPGYTF. This rearrangement joins TRBV4-1 to TRBJ1-2, with TRBD1 identical over 7 bases. V lost 0 bases and J lost 8; bases outside the gene matches: 6. This CDR3 has 14 amino acids. Germline assignment: CDR1 MGHRA and CDR2 YSYEKL.

The V and J genes are TRBV9 and TRBJ2-2; no clear D. V was clipped by 0 bases and J by 7 bases, with 4 bases between them. CDR3 size: 12 residues. The germline gives CDR1 SGDLS, CDR2 YYNGEE. For the CDR3, the DNA is TGTGCCAGCAGCGTAGACGGCGGGGAGCTGTTTTTT. Translation gives CASSVDGGELFF.

The rearrangement links TRBV11-2 to TRBJ2-7; 7 nucleotides align to TRBD2. Germline CDR1 and CDR2: SGHAT and FQNNGV. The length of the CDR3 is 13 residues. J lost 0 bases, V lost 5 bases, and 1 base had no gene match. The CDR3 DNA reads as TGTGCCAGCAGCGGCGGGAGCTCCTACGAGCAGTACTTC. As protein: CASSGGSSYEQYF. The full variable domain, its missing parts supplied by reference TRBV11-2 and TRBJ2-7, is EAGVAQSPRYKIIEKRQSVAFWCNPISGHATLYWYQQILGQGPKLLIQFQNNGVVDDSQLPKDRFSAERLKGVDSTLKIQPAKLEDSAVYLCASSGGSSYEQYFGPGTRLTVT.

The chain carries TRBV28 and TRBJ2-3; perhaps TRBD1 as D (8 bases). The CDR3 is 13 residues long. V was pared by 10 bases and J by 4 bases, with 15 bases between. CDR1 and CDR2 from the germline V gene are MDHEN and SYDVKM. The CDR3 spells CAIQGEGSDTQYF. DNA of the CDR3: TGTGCCATACAGGGGGAGGGTTCAGATACGCAGTATTTT.

The CDR3 region is CASSLDRNYGYTF. CDR3 DNA: TGTGCCAGCAGTTTGGACAGAAACTATGGCTACACCTTC. The rearrangement links TRBV6-2 or TRBV6-3 to TRBJ1-2; D is possibly TRBD1 (6 bases). CDR1 MNHEY and CDR2 SVGEGT come from the germline V gene. The CDR3 runs 13 residues. V lost 4 bases and J lost 2, with 8 bases in between.

The chain carries TRBV11-1 and TRBJ2-1; TRBD1 is a possible D gene (6 bases). Deletions cut 2 bases from V and 10 bases from J, with 18 bases between. The CDR3 loop spans 15 amino acids. The germline gives CDR1 SGHAT, CDR2 FQDESV (reference sequence). CDR3 sequence reads: CASSLSPTDRSEQFF. The CDR3 coding sequence is TGTGCCAGCAGCTTAAGCCCAACGGACAGATCCGAGCAGTTCTTC.

This chain connects TRBV5-1 to TRBJ2-7; D is perhaps TRBD2 (5 bases). Germline CDR1 and CDR2: SGHRS and YFSETQ. The ends were cut back, 0 bases at V and 5 bases at J, with 12 bases in the middle. The CDR3 extends over 14 amino acids. CDR3 protein: CASSLGGRLNEQYF. The CDR3 nucleotides read TGCGCCAGCAGCTTGGGAGGTAGACTAAACGAGCAGTACTTC.

CDR3 amino acids: CASSQDSRTLTGGTDTQYF. For the CDR3, the DNA is TGTGCCAGCAGCCAAGACTCGAGGACCCTCACCGGGGGCACAGATACGCAGTATTTT. The chain combines TRBV3-1 (or the pseudogene TRBV3-2) with TRBJ2-3; perhaps TRBD2 as D (5 bases). V lost 0 bases, J lost 1 base, and 20 bases lay in between. Germline V gene sequence: CDR1 LGHDT, CDR2 YNNKEL (reference sequence). This CDR3 has 19 residues.

The J gene is TRBJ1-2, the V gene TRBV6-1; unclear D gene. The CDR3 length is 15 residues. Per the germline V gene, CDR1 is MNHNS and CDR2 is SASEGT. The V gene lost 3 bases and the J gene lost 8 bases, with 19 bases spanning the gap. The CDR3 protein is CASSDHAGEGAGYTF. CDR3 nucleotides: TGTGCCAGCAGTGACCACGCTGGGGAGGGAGCGGGCTACACCTTC.

V gene TRBV9 combines with J gene TRBJ1-3; 10 positions match TRBD1. J was trimmed by 3 bases and V by 0 bases; bases with no gene match: 3. Germline assignment: CDR1 SGDLS and CDR2 YYNGEE. The CDR3 loop spans 16 amino acids. The CDR3 bases are TGTGCCAGCAGCGTAGGGACAGGGGGTGGTGGAAACACCATATATTTT. Its translation is CASSVGTGGGGNTIYF.